What follows is one T cell receptor (beta chain) and its context. This record belongs to a study of PD-L1 blockade in urothelial cancer. Turning to the study itself: Each participant's history included 0 to 3 prior chemotherapy regimens. Blood samples had a median of around 150,000 T cells.

As to time point: pretreatment peripheral blood. Trimming left V 6 bases short and J 3 bases short, with 8 bases between. This CDR3 region has 13 residues. Germline lookup yields CDR1 SNHLY and CDR2 FYNNEI. Sequencing was performed with immunoSEQ multiplex PCR; in TCRdb, only in-frame clones are kept and a portion is missing. The table has roughly 56,000 clones, around 83% seen once. The J gene is TRBJ2-2, the V gene TRBV2; possible D gene TRBD2, 6 bases. This clonotype originated in a man between 60 and 70 years old with urothelial cancer. Material: PBMCs, obtained around atezolizumab (anti-PD-L1) treatment. DNA for the CDR3: TGTGCCAGCAGCTGGGGGGACACCGGGGAGCTGTTTTTT. It specifies CASSWGDTGELFF. Full variable domain (remainder filled in from reference TRBV2 and TRBJ2-2): EPEVTQTPSHQVTQMGQEVILRCVPISNHLYFYWYRQILGQKVEFLVSFYNNEISEKSEIFDDQFSVERPDGSNFTLKIRSTKLEDSAMYFCASSWGDTGELFFGEGSRLTVL.